This T cell receptor beta chain was identified during a study of T cell responses to AZD1222 COVID-19 vaccine. Study results and limitations: Spike-specific TCR breadth and depth both grew after two AZD1222 doses.

As concerns this clone: Its antigen is currently unknown.

Germline loops: CDR1 MGHDK, CDR2 SYGVNS. CDR3 length equals 16 residues. The ends lost 1 base at V and 3 bases at J; junction bases unmatched: 9. Using immunoSEQ multiplex PCR, the repertoire was profiled, and TCRdb retains in-frame clones only, with some absent. Found here are 150,000 to 200,000 clones, 75% to 95% of them singletons; the top ten hold about 3%. The origin of this receptor is an adult in good health. V usage is TRBV25-1 and J usage is TRBJ2-7; 7 bases are shared with TRBD1. This material consisted of peripheral blood, taken on day 0 of AZD1222 vaccination. The CDR3 spells CASSESRDSRHYEQYF. The CDR3 nucleotides read TGTGCCAGCAGTGAATCTCGGGACAGCCGCCACTACGAGCAGTACTTC.